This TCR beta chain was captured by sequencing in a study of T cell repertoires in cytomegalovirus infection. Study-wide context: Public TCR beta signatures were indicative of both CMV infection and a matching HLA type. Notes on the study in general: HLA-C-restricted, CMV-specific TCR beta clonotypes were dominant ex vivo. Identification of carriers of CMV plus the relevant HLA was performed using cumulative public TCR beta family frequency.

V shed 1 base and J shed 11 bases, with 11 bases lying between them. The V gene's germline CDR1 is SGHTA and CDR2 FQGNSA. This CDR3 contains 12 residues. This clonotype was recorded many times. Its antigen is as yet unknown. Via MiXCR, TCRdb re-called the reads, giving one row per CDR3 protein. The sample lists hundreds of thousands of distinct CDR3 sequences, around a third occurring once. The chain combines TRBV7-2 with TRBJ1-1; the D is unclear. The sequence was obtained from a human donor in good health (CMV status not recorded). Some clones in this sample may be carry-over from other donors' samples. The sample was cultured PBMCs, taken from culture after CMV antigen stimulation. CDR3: CASSLGGSAAFF. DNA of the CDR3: TGTGCCAGCAGCTTAGGGGGTAGTGCGGCTTTCTTT.